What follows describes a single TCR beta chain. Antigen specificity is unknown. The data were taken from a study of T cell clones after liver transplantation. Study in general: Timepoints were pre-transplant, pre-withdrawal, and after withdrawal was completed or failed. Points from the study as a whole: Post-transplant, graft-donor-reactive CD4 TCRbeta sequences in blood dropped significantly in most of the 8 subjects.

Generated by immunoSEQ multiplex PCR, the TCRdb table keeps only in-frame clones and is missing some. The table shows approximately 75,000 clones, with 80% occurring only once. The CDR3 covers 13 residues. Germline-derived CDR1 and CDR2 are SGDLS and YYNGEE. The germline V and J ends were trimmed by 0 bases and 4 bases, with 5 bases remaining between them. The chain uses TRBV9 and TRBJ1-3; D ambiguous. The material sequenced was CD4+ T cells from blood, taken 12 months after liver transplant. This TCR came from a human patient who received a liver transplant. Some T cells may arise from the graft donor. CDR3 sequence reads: CASSVGGGNTIYF. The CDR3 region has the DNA TGTGCCAGCAGCGTAGGAGGAGGAAACACCATATATTTT.